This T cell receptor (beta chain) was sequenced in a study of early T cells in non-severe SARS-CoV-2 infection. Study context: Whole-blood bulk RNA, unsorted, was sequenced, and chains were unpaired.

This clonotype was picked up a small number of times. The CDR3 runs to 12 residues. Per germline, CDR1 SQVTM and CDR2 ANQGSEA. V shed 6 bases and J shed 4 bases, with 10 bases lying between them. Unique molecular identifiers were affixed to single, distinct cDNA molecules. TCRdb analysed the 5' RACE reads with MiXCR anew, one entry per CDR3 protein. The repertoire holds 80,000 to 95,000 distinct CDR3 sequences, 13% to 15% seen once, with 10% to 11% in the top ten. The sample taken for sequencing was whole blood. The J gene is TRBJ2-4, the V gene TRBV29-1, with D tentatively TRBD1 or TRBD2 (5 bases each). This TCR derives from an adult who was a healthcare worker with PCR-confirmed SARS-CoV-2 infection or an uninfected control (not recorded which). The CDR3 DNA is TGCAGCGTAGGGGAGCTAAAAAACATTCAGTACTTC. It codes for CSVGELKNIQYF.